A single sample is the source of the 9 T cell receptor beta chains below, sequenced in a study of blood T cell repertoires in COVID-19. Assay: immunoSEQ multiplex PCR; the TCRdb copy retains only in-frame clones and omits some. The sample comprises 250,000 to 300,000 clones, 81% of which are singletons, and less than 3% rests with the top ten. The source material was peripheral blood. The receptors here all came from a woman aged 60-70 years with active or convalescent COVID-19.

This rearrangement joins TRBV21-1 to TRBJ1-1. TRBV21-1 is a recognized pseudogene. The CDR3 spans 16 residues. CDR3 DNA: TGTGCCAGCCTACGAAACCATCGGACTCGAGTGGCTGAAGCTTTCTTT. This gives the protein CASLRNHRTRVAEAFF.

This CDR3 reads CASSPQGAGKETQYF. CDR3 DNA: TGTGCCAGCAGCCCACAGGGGGCGGGAAAAGAGACCCAGTACTTC. The chain joins TRBV7-9 to TRBJ2-5; 9 bases are shared with TRBD1. Looked up from germline, CDR1 is SEHNR and CDR2 is FQNEAQ (reference sequence). Trimming removed 5 bases from V and 3 bases from J; junction bases left unmatched: 7. The CDR3 has 15 residues.

This chain uses TRBV4-2 with TRBJ2-3, with TRBD1 matching over 10 bases. Germline CDR1 and CDR2: LGHNA and YNFKEQ. The CDR3 contains 16 residues. J lost 2 bases, V lost 6 bases, and 8 bases had no gene match. CDR3 protein: CASSRRTGGATDTQYF. The CDR3 region has the DNA TGTGCCAGCAGTCGCCGGACAGGGGGGGCCACAGATACGCAGTATTTT.

The genes are TRBV6-5 and TRBJ1-2; D remains unclear. The germline V gene encodes CDR1 MNHEY and CDR2 SVGAGI. Between the trimmed V and J ends, which lost 4 bases and 5 bases, there was a span of 17 bases. This CDR3 is built from 15 residues. CDR3 sequence: CASSWEGSLRYGYTF. In DNA form, the CDR3 reads TGTGCCAGCAGTTGGGAGGGTTCCCTGAGGTATGGCTACACCTTC.

The chain combines TRBV4-1 with TRBJ2-1; D unresolved. The CDR3 sequence is 13 residues long. Germline values: CDR1 MGHRA, CDR2 YSYEKL. V was trimmed by 3 bases and J by 10 bases, leaving 13 bases between them. DNA of the CDR3: TGCGCCAGCAGCCAGGAGTTTTGGGTGGAGCAGTTCTTC. Its translation: CASSQEFWVEQFF.

This rearrangement joins TRBV6-5 to TRBJ2-3, with TRBD2 as a possible D gene (5 bases). The length of the CDR3 is 16 residues. Germline V lookup: CDR1 MNHEY, CDR2 SVGAGI. Trimming shortened V by 0 bases and J by 4 bases, and 14 bases separated the two germline ends. This CDR3 is CASSYSFGDWADTQYF. The CDR3 DNA reads as TGTGCCAGCAGTTACTCTTTCGGGGATTGGGCAGATACGCAGTATTTT.

This clone came up a few times. Different DNA sequences within this sample yield the same CDR3. V usage is TRBV7-3 and J usage is TRBJ2-3; 10 bases agree with TRBD2. Germline CDR1 and CDR2: SGHTA and FQGTGA. The V segment lost 2 bases and the J segment 2 bases; nucleotides outside the gene matches: 1. The CDR3 consists of 15 residues. CDR3 sequence reads: CASSLGLAVTDTQYF. The CDR3, as DNA: TGTGCCAGCAGCTTAGGACTAGCGGTCACAGATACGCAGTATTTT. Looking up the rest from reference TRBV7-3 and TRBJ2-3 gives the full variable domain: GAGVSQTPSNKVTEKGKYVELRCDPISGHTALYWYRQSLGQGPEFLIYFQGTGAADDSGLPNDRFFAVRPEGSVSTLKIQRTERGDSAVYLCASSLGLAVTDTQYFGPGTRLTVL.

This clone was detected only once. The J gene is TRBJ1-2, the V gene TRBV5-1, with a weak D call TRBD1 (6 bases). The V end was cut by 4 bases, the J end by 4 bases, with 8 bases between. The CDR3 is 12 residues long. Per germline, CDR1 SGHRS and CDR2 YFSETQ. For the CDR3, the DNA is TGCGCCAGCAGCGGGGGCCTCTATGGCTACACCTTC. Translating it yields CASSGGLYGYTF.

V usage is TRBV19 and J usage is TRBJ1-5; D is uncertain. V was shortened by 3 bases and J by 2 bases, with 14 bases between the two germline ends. Germline loops: CDR1 LNHDA, CDR2 SQIVND (reference sequence). The CDR3 runs 16 residues. CDR3 coding DNA: TGTGCCAGTAGTATTGCGGTAGGCTTTGGCAATCAGCCCCAGCATTTT. Translation gives CASSIAVGFGNQPQHF.